The text below deals with one T cell receptor beta chain. The data originate from a study of blood T cells in healthy people across ages. A second about 6 to 12 cycle PCR used barcoded and J-beta primers. TCRdb re-called the 5' RACE reads through MiXCR, storing one row per CDR3 protein. This table holds around 990,000 distinct CDR3 sequences, less than 45% found once. CDR1 and CDR2 from the germline V gene are LGHNA and YNFKEQ. Trimming cost V 4 bases and J 8 bases; bases outside gene matches: 11. The CDR3 covers 17 residues. The sequenced material came from blood. The sequence derives from a man between 18 and 35 years old in good health. The chain has TRBV4-2 and TRBJ2-3; 14 positions match TRBD2. In DNA form, the CDR3 reads TGTGCCAGCAGCCCCTCGACTAGCGGGGGGGCTTCGGGTACGCAGTATTTT. Its translation is CASSPSTSGGASGTQYF.